This T cell receptor beta chain was documented in a study of cytomegalovirus exposure and HLA in healthy donors. Overall study results and limits: The sole available immune exposure information was CMV serostatus. It was confirmed in vitro that a few of the CMV-associated chains were specific for CMV antigens. For TCR beta chains, V- and J-gene trimming was later linked to a missense DCLRE1C variant.

As to this clone: The antigen is unknown.

The PCR contained 60 Vbeta and 13 Jbeta primers. The table came from immunoSEQ multiplex PCR; TCRdb's copy has only in-frame clones and leaves some out. The sample yields roughly 150,000 clones, approximately 77% seen once. The source is a young man in good health and CMV-seronegative. Sequenced sample: PBMCs.

The CDR3 DNA is TGTGCCAGCAGCTCTCGTATAGCGGTTGCCGGGGAGCTGTTTTTT. Amino acids: CASSSRIAVAGELFF. The J gene is TRBJ2-2, the V gene TRBV7-9; perhaps TRBD2 as D (6 bases). The germline CDR1 and CDR2 sequences are SEHNR and FQNEAQ (reference sequence). V gave up 4 bases and J gave up 6 bases, with 15 bases separating them. The length of the CDR3 is 15 residues.